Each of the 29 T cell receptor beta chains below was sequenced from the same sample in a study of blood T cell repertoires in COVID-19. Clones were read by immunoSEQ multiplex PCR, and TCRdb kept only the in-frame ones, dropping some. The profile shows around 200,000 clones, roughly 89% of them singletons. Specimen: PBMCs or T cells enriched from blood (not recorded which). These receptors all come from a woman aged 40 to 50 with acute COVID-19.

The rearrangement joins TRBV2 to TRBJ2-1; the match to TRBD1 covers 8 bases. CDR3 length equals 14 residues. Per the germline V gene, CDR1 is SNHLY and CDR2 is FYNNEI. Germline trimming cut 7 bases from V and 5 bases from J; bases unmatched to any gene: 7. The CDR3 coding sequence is TGTGCCAGCAACCGGGACAGGCTCCACAATGAGCAGTTCTTC. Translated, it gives CASNRDRLHNEQFF.

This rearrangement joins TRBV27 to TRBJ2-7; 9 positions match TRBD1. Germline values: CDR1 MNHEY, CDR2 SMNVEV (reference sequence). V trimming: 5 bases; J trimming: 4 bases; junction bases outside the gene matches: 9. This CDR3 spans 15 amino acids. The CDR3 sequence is CASSQLGTGKYEQYF. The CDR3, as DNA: TGTGCCAGCAGTCAGCTGGGGACAGGGAAGTACGAGCAGTACTTC.

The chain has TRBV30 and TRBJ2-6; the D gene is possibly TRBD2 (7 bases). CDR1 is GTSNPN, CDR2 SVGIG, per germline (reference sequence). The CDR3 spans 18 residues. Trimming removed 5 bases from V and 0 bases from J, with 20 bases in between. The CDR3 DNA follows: TGTGCCTGGGGGGGTATAGGGGGGGTAAACTCTGGGGCCAACGTCCTGACTTTC. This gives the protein CAWGGIGGVNSGANVLTF. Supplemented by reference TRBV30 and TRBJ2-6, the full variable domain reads SQTIHQWPATLVQPVGSPLSLECTVEGTSNPNLYWYRQAAGRGLQLLFYSVGIGQISSEVPQNLSASRPQDRQFILSSKKLLLSDSGFYLCAWGGIGGVNSGANVLTFGAGSRLTVL.

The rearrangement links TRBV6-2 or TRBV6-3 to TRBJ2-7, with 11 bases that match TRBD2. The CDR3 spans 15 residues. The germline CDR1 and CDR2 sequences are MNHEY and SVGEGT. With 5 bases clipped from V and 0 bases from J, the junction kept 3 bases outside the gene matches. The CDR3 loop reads CASSNSGRASYEQYF. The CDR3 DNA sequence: TGTGCCAGCAGTAATAGCGGGAGGGCCTCCTACGAGCAGTACTTC.

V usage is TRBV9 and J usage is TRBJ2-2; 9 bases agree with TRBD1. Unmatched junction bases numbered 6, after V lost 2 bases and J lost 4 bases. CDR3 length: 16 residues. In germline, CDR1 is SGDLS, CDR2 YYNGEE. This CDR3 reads CASSVGTGIFTGELFF. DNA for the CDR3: TGTGCCAGCAGCGTCGGGACAGGGATTTTCACCGGGGAGCTGTTTTTT.

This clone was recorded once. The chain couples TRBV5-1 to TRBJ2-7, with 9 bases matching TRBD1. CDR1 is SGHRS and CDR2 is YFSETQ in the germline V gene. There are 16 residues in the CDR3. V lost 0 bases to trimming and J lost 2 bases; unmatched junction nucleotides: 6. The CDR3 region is CASSLGPTGGPYEQYF. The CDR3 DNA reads TGCGCCAGCAGCTTGGGCCCTACAGGGGGCCCCTACGAGCAGTACTTC.

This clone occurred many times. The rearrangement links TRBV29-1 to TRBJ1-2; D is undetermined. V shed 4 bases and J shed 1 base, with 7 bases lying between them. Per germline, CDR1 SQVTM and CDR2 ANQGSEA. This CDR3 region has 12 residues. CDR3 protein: CSVGPFNYGYTF. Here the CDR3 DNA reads TGCAGCGTTGGGCCTTTTAACTATGGCTACACCTTC.

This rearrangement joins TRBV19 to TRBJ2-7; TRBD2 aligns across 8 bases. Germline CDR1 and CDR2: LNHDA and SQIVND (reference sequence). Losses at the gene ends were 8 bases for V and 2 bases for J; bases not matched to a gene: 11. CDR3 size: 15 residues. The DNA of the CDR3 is TGTGCCAGTCGACCCCAGGCGGGAGGACCCTACGAGCAGTACTTC. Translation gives CASRPQAGGPYEQYF. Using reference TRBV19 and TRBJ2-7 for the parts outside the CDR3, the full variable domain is DGGITQSPKYLFRKEGQNVTLSCEQNLNHDAMYWYRQDPGQGLRLIYYSQIVNDFQKGDIAEGYSVSREKKESFPLTVTSAQKNPTAFYLCASRPQAGGPYEQYFGPGTRLTVT.

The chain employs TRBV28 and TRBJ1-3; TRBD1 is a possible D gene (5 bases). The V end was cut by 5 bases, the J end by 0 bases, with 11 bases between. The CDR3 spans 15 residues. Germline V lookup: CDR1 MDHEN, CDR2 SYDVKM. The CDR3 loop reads CASSPRGSSGNTIYF. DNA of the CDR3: TGTGCCAGCAGTCCCCGGGGGAGCTCTGGAAACACCATATATTTT.

CDR3 protein: CASSLSRGHDGELFF. CDR3 sequence (DNA): TGTGCCAGCAGCTTATCGAGGGGGCATGACGGGGAGCTGTTTTTT. The chain recombines TRBV7-6 with TRBJ2-2, with 7 bases lining up with TRBD1. The CDR3 sequence is 15 residues long. Trimming took 2 bases from V and 7 from J; bases not matched to a gene: 7. Germline V gene lookup returns CDR1 SGHVS and CDR2 FNYEAQ. Together with reference TRBV7-6 and TRBJ2-2, the CDR3 gives the full variable domain: GAGVSQSPRYKVTKRGQDVALRCDPISGHVSLYWYRQALGQGPEFLTYFNYEAQQDKSGLPNDRFSAERPEGSISTLTIQRTEQRDSAMYRCASSLSRGHDGELFFGEGSRLTVL.

CDR3 coding DNA: TGTGCCAGCAGCCCATCGGCGGGAGGGGCCGGGGAGCTGTTTTTT. It is translated as CASSPSAGGAGELFF. The V call is TRBV11-3, the J call TRBJ2-2; 9 positions agree with TRBD2. CDR1 is SGHNT and CDR2 is YENEEA in the germline V gene. This CDR3 region has 15 residues. Trimming removed 5 bases from V and 6 bases from J; junction bases left unmatched: 7.

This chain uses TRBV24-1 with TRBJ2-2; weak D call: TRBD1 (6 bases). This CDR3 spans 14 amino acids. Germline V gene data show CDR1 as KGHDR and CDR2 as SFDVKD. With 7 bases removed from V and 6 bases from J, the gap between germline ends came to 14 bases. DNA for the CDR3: TGTGCCACCAGGGAACCAGGGGTATCCGGGGAGCTGTTTTTT. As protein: CATREPGVSGELFF.

DNA of the CDR3: TGTGCCAGCTCACCATCGGGACAATACTATGGCTACACCTTC. It encodes CASSPSGQYYGYTF. The rearrangement links TRBV18 to TRBJ1-2, with TRBD1 as a possible D gene (6 bases). The V end lost 2 bases, the J end lost 3 bases, and 10 bases lay between the germline ends. This CDR3 region has 14 residues. Germline V gene sequence: CDR1 KGHSH, CDR2 LQKENI.

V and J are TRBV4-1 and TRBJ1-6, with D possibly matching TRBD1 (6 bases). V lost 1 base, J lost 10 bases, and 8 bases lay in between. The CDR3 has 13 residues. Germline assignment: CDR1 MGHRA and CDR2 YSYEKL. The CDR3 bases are TGCGCCAGCAGCCAAGGACAGGACTCACCCCTCCACTTT. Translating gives CASSQGQDSPLHF.

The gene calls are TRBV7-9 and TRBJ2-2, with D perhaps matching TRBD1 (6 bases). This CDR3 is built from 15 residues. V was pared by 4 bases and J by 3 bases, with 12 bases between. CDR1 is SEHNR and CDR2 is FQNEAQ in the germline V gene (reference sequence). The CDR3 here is CASSSNRVDTGELFF. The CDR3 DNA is TGTGCCAGCAGCTCTAACAGGGTGGACACCGGGGAGCTGTTTTTT.

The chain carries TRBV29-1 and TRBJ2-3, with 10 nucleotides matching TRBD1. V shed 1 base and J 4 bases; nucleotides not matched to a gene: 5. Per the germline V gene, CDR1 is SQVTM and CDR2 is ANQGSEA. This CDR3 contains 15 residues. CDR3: CSVEGGDRGADTQYF. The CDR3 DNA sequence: TGCAGCGTTGAAGGGGGGGACAGGGGCGCAGATACGCAGTATTTT.

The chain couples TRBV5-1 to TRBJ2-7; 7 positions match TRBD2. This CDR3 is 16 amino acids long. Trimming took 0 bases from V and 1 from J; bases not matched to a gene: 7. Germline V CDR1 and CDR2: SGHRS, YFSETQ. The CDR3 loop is CASSLAGGRASYEQYF. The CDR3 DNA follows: TGCGCCAGCAGCTTGGCCGGAGGGAGGGCTTCCTACGAGCAGTACTTC.

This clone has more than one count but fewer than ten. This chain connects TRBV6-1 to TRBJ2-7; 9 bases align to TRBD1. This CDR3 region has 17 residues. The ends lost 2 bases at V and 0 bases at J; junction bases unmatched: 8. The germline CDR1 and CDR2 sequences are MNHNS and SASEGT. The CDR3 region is CASSETTGGQGSYEQYF. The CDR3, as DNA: TGTGCCAGCAGTGAAACTACTGGGGGACAGGGCTCCTACGAGCAGTACTTC.

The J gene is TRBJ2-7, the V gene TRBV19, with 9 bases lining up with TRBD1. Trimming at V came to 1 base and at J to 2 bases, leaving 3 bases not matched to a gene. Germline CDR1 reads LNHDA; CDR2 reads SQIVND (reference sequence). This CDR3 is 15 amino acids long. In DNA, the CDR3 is TGTGCCAGTAGTATAGCTGGGACAGGGCCCTACGAGCAGTACTTC. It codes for CASSIAGTGPYEQYF.

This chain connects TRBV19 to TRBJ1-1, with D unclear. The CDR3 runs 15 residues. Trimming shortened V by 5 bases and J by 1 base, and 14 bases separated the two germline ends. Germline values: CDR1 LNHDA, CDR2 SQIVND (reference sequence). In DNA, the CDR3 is TGTGCCAGTAGTCCTATCGACCGGAGGAACACTGAAGCTTTCTTT. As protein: CASSPIDRRNTEAFF.

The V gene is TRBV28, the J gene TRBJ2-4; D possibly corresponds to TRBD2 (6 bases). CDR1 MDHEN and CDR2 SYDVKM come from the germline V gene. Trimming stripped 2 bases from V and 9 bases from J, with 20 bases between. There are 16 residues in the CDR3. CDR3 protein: CASSLKSYKGLSIQYF. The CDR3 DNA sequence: TGTGCCAGCAGTTTAAAGTCCTATAAGGGACTCAGCATTCAGTACTTC.

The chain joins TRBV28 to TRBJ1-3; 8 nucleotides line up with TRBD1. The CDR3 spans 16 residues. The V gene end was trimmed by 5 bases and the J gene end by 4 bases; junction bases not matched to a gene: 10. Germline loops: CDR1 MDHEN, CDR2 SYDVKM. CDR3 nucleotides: TGTGCCAGCAGTCCCCCCGGACAGGGCCCGGGAAACACCATATATTTT. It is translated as CASSPPGQGPGNTIYF.

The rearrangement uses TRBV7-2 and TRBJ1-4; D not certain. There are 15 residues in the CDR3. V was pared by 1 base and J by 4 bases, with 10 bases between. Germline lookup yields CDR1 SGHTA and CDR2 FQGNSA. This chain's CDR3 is CASSLEGAGNEKLFF. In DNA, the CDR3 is TGTGCCAGCAGCTTAGAGGGAGCGGGTAATGAAAAACTGTTTTTT.

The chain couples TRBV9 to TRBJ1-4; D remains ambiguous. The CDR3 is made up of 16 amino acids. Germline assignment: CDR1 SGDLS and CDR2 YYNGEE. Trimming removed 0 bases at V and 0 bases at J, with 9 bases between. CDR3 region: CASSVGAGPTNEKLFF. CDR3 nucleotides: TGTGCCAGCAGCGTAGGAGCGGGCCCAACTAATGAAAAACTGTTTTTT. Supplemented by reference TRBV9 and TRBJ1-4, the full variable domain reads DSGVTQTPKHLITATGQRVTLRCSPRSGDLSVYWYQQSLDQGLQFLIQYYNGEERAKGNILERFSAQQFPDLHSELNLSSLELGDSALYFCASSVGAGPTNEKLFFGSGTQLSVL.

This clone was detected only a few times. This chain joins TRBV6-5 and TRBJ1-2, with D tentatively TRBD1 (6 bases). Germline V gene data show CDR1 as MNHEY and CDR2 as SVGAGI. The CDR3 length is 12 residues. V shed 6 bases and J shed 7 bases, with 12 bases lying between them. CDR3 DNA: TGTGCCAGCAGGAGACAGGCGCGTGGCTACACCTTC. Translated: CASRRQARGYTF.

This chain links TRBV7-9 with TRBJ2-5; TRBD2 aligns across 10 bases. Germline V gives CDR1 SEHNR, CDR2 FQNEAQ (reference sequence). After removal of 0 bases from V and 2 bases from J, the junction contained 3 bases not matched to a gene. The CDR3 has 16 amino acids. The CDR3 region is CASSLAGLAVQETQYF. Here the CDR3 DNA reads TGTGCCAGCAGCTTAGCCGGACTAGCGGTTCAAGAGACCCAGTACTTC.

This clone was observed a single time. DNA for the CDR3: TGTGCCAGTAGTATGAGGGCGGGGGAGGCCAACGGTAGGAACACTGAAGCTTTCTTT. Protein product: CASSMRAGEANGRNTEAFF. V is TRBV19 and J is TRBJ1-1, with D perhaps TRBD1 (5 bases). This CDR3 has 19 residues. Trimming left V 3 bases short and J 1 base short, with 24 bases between. Germline V CDR1 and CDR2: LNHDA, SQIVND (reference sequence).

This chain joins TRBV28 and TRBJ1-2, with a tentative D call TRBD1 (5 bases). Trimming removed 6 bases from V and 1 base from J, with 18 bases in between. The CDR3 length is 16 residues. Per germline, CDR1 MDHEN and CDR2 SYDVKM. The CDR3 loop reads CASRINGGNYNYGYTF. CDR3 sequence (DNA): TGTGCCAGCAGGATTAACGGGGGGAATTATAACTATGGCTACACCTTC.

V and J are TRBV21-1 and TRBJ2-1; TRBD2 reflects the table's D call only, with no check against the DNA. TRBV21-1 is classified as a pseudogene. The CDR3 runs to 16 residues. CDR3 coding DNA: TGTGCCAGCAGCAAGTGGAAGCGGGGAGCTTGCAATGAGCAGTTCTTC. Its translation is CASSKWKRGACNEQFF.